This T cell receptor (beta chain) was documented in a study of T-cell memory formation after mild COVID-19. V shed 4 bases and J shed 5 bases, with 11 bases lying between them. Germline assignment: CDR1 MNHEY and CDR2 SVGEGT. The CDR3 covers 13 residues. Turning to this clonotype: Antigen: not known.

Points from the study as a whole: Clones shrinking between day 15 and 85 showed a balanced CD4/CD8 split, and those that grew later tilted toward CD4+. CD8+ contracting clones occupied EMRA, while CD4+ ones occupied mainly CM and EM.

Via MiXCR, TCRdb re-called the 5' RACE reads, giving one row per CDR3 protein. Of about 240,000 distinct CDR3 sequences in the sample, roughly 9.4% were seen once. The clonotype was recovered from a man between 18 and 35 years old who had mild COVID-19 (a few samples of this study predate the infection). Cell type and time point are not known. The V gene is TRBV6-2 or TRBV6-3, the J gene TRBJ1-1; no reliable D call. Sequenced: PBMCs or a T cell subset sorted from them (not recorded which). The CDR3 DNA is TGTGCCAGCAGTTGGTCAGATCGGACTGAAGCTTTCTTT. This encodes CASSWSDRTEAFF.